This T cell receptor (beta chain) was found in a study of shared clonotypes between healthy human individuals. Regarding the study as a whole: Researchers sampled only blood; tissue repertoires likely differ.

In the case of this clone: Antigen specificity is unknown.

This CDR3 has 15 amino acids. Unmatched junction bases numbered 3, after V lost 5 bases and J lost 3 bases. Per the germline V gene, CDR1 is SGHTA and CDR2 is FQGNSA. Repertoires were generated with immunoSEQ multiplex PCR, while TCRdb's copy carries only in-frame clones and drops some. The sample carries some 92,000 clones, about 45% recorded once. This TCR was recovered from a woman in her 40s in good health. Some clones in this sample may be carry-over from other donors' samples. What was sequenced was PBMCs. The rearrangement links TRBV7-2 to TRBJ2-7; 14 bases are shared with TRBD2. CDR3 region: CASSHGTSGSYEQYF. DNA for the CDR3: TGTGCCAGCAGCCACGGGACTAGCGGGAGCTACGAGCAGTACTTC.